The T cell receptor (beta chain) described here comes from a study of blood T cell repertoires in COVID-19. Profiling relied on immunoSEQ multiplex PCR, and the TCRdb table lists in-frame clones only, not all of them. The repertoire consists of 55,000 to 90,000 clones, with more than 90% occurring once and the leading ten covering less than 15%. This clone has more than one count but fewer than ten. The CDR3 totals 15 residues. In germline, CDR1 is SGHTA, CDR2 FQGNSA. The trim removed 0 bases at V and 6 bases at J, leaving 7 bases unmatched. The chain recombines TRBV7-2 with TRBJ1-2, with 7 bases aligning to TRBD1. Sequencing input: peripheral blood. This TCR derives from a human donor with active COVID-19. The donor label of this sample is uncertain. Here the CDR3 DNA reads TGTGCCAGCAGCTTAGCGCTACGACAGGGCAATGGCTACACCTTC. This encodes CASSLALRQGNGYTF.